Reported below is one T cell receptor (beta chain). The data stem from a study of T cell responses to AZD1222 COVID-19 vaccine. Germline V CDR1 and CDR2: MNHEY, SMNVEV (reference sequence). This CDR3 region has 15 residues. The V end was cut by 6 bases, the J end by 5 bases, with 14 bases between. Profiled with immunoSEQ multiplex PCR; TCRdb holds only in-frame clones, not every one. This table holds 130,000 or so clones, 92% found once. The TCR was taken from an adult in good health. The input for sequencing was peripheral blood, taken on day 0 of AZD1222 vaccination. This chain uses TRBV27 with TRBJ1-6; tentative D call: TRBD1 (6 bases). CDR3 loop: CASRPGHTDNSPLHF. The DNA for the CDR3 is TGTGCCAGCAGACCGGGACACACCGATAATTCACCCCTCCACTTT.